This T cell receptor beta chain was sequenced during a study of response to subunit inactivated influenza vaccine. TCRdb itself ran the RT-PCR reads through MiXCR, one entry per CDR3 protein. The sample has hundreds of thousands of distinct CDR3 sequences, 7.6% seen once; the top ten hold about an eighth. The CDR3 sequence is 16 residues long. The V and J ends lost 2 bases and 2 bases, in that order; junction bases with no gene match: 9. Germline CDR1 SGHKS, CDR2 YYEKEE (reference sequence). This sequence was found in a man aged 50 to 75 who received an inactivated influenza vaccine. This chain uses TRBV5-5 with TRBJ2-7, with TRBD1 matching over 8 bases. The sample in question was PBMCs from blood, obtained 23 months after vaccination. CDR3 nucleotide sequence: TGTGCCAGCAGCTTTCTTTCTTGGGACAGGCCCTACGAGCAGTACTTC. It translates to CASSFLSWDRPYEQYF.